This T cell receptor (beta chain) originates from a study of blood T cell repertoires in COVID-19. Sequencing was performed with immunoSEQ multiplex PCR; in TCRdb, only in-frame clones are kept and a portion is missing. This table holds roughly 430,000 clones, roughly 90% found once. Germline V gives CDR1 SGHRS, CDR2 YFSETQ. The CDR3 has 15 amino acids. Trimming removed 0 bases from V and 8 bases from J, with 14 bases in between. The TCR originated in a woman in her forties with acute COVID-19. The specimen sequenced was PBMCs or T cells enriched from blood (not recorded which). This sequence joins TRBV5-1 and TRBJ2-2; D is perhaps TRBD1 (6 bases). This CDR3 is CASSLAVDSTGELFF. In DNA form, the CDR3 reads TGCGCCAGCAGCTTGGCCGTGGACAGCACAGGGGAGCTGTTTTTT. The whole variable domain, remainder taken from reference TRBV5-1 and TRBJ2-2, is KAGVTQTPRYLIKTRGQQVTLSCSPISGHRSVSWYQQTPGQGLQFLFEYFSETQRNKGNFPGRFSGRQFSNSRSEMNVSTLELGDSALYLCASSLAVDSTGELFFGEGSRLTVL.